This TCR beta chain was obtained from a study of T-cell reconstitution after alpha-beta-depleted transplantation in children. Trimming removed 2 bases at V and 11 bases at J, with 21 bases between. Per germline, CDR1 SEHNR and CDR2 FQNEAQ (reference sequence). This CDR3 is built from 15 residues. Unique molecular identifiers were incorporated during preparation of the TCRbeta library. TCRdb itself ran the PCR reads through MiXCR, one entry per CDR3 protein. The table records about 360,000 distinct CDR3 sequences, roughly 14% of them present only once. This clonotype was seen many times. This clonotype was obtained from a human donor who donated a stem cell graft to a child with Fanconi anemia. The specimen comprised PBMCs, sampled from the stem cell graft. This chain uses TRBV7-9 with TRBJ1-1; tentative D call: TRBD1 (6 bases). CDR3 nucleotides: TGTGCCAGCAGCTTAAAGGGAAGACCACAGGGATTGGCTTTCTTT. Translated: CASSLKGRPQGLAFF.